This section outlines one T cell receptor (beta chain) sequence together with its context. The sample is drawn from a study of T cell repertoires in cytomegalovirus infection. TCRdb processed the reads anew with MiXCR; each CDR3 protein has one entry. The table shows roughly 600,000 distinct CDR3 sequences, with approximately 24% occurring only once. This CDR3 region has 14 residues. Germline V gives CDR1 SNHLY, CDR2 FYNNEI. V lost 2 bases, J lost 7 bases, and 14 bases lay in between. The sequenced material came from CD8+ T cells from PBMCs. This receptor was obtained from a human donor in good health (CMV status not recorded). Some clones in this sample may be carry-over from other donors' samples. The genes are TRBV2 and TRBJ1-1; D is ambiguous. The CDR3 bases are TGTGCCAGCAGTGAATCCGGCTCCTTGGGTGAAGCTTTCTTT. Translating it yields CASSESGSLGEAFF.